These 16 T cell receptor beta chains came from one sample sequenced in a study of T-cell memory formation after mild COVID-19. TCRdb called the 5' RACE reads again in MiXCR, with one record for every CDR3 protein. Of 200,000 to 250,000 distinct CDR3 sequences in the sample, over 7.5% are singletons; the top ten hold roughly 4%. Sequencing was done on a sample of PBMCs or a T cell subset sorted from them (not recorded which). The source of these receptors is a man aged 18 to 29 who had mild COVID-19 (a few samples of this study predate the infection). Cell type and time point are not known.

V gene TRBV6-1 combines with J gene TRBJ1-2, with D tentatively TRBD1 (5 bases). The CDR3 extends over 13 amino acids. The germline gives CDR1 MNHNS, CDR2 SASEGT. Trimming left V 5 bases short and J 13 bases short, with 20 bases between. The DNA of the CDR3 is TGTGCCAGCAGTCCCGGGACCGTCACCCAGGCCACCTTC. Translating gives CASSPGTVTQATF.

A few counts support this clonotype. The gene calls are TRBV2 and TRBJ2-1; 9 nucleotides line up with TRBD2. J lost 5 bases, V lost 9 bases, and 14 bases had no gene match. The V gene's germline CDR1 is SNHLY and CDR2 FYNNEI. This CDR3 is 16 amino acids long. CDR3 sequence: CARGGLAGPLHNEQFF. DNA of the CDR3: TGTGCCAGAGGGGGGCTAGCGGGGCCGCTACACAATGAGCAGTTCTTC. The entire variable domain, with the rest obtained from reference TRBV2 and TRBJ2-1, is as follows: EPEVTQTPSHQVTQMGQEVILRCVPISNHLYFYWYRQILGQKVEFLVSFYNNEISEKSEIFDDQFSVERPDGSNFTLKIRSTKLEDSAMYFCARGGLAGPLHNEQFFGPGTRLTVL.

This clonotype showed up just a few times. The chain links TRBV11-2 to TRBJ2-4; D unresolved. CDR3 length equals 16 residues. Looked up from germline, CDR1 is SGHAT and CDR2 is FQNNGV. The V gene lost 5 bases and the J gene lost 0 bases, with 14 bases spanning the gap. This CDR3 reads CASSPLRRLAKNIQYF. CDR3 nucleotides: TGTGCCAGCAGCCCCCTCCGGCGGCTAGCCAAAAACATTCAGTACTTC.

This clonotype has only a few counts. The chain links TRBV3-1 to TRBJ2-1; TRBD2 might be the D (6 bases). Germline V gives CDR1 LGHDT, CDR2 YNNKEL (reference sequence). CDR3 size: 14 residues. V was pared by 1 base and J by 2 bases, with 6 bases between. The CDR3 reads CASSQGGAYNEQFF. The CDR3 DNA reads TGTGCCAGCAGCCAAGGCGGGGCCTACAATGAGCAGTTCTTC.

The rearrangement joins TRBV20-1 to TRBJ2-7; perhaps TRBD2 as D (5 bases). Germline values: CDR1 DFQATT, CDR2 SNEGSKA (reference sequence). This CDR3 is built from 11 residues. The V gene lost 3 bases and the J gene lost 6 bases, with 9 bases spanning the gap. The CDR3 DNA reads TGCAGTGCTAGGGGAGCAATCGAGCAGTACGTC. This encodes CSARGAIEQYV.

This clonotype was detected ten times or more. This sequence joins TRBV6-6 and TRBJ2-3; TRBD2 agrees at 7 bases. Germline V gene data show CDR1 as MNHNY and CDR2 as SVGAGI (reference sequence). The CDR3 is made up of 15 amino acids. With V trimmed by 6 bases and J by 0 bases, 6 bases remained unmatched. CDR3 region: CASRRPSGSTDTQYF. In DNA form, the CDR3 reads TGTGCCAGCAGACGACCTAGCGGCAGCACAGATACGCAGTATTTT.

In DNA form, the CDR3 reads TGTGCCAGCAGCGGCAGGTCAGGGGGTGGCAATCAGCCCCAGCATTTT. Translation: CASSGRSGGGNQPQHF. The gene calls are TRBV6-6 and TRBJ1-5; 7 bases match TRBD1. J lost 2 bases, V lost 6 bases, and 10 bases had no gene match. This CDR3 is 16 amino acids long. In germline, CDR1 is MNHNY, CDR2 SVGAGI (reference sequence).

V gene TRBV5-1 combines with J gene TRBJ1-4, with 11 bases aligning to TRBD1. With V trimmed by 3 bases and J by 5 bases, 0 bases remained unmatched. This CDR3 is built from 14 residues. From germline, CDR1 is SGHRS and CDR2 YFSETQ. CDR3 region: CASSWDRGNEKLFF. The CDR3 nucleotides are TGCGCCAGCAGCTGGGACAGGGGGAATGAAAAACTGTTTTTT.

The chain uses TRBV4-2 and TRBJ2-2; either TRBD1 or TRBD2 may supply D (5 bases each). Germline CDR1 reads LGHNA; CDR2 reads YNFKEQ. This CDR3 has 16 residues. The V end lost 1 base, the J end lost 1 base, and 10 bases lay between the germline ends. Written as DNA, the CDR3 is TGTGCCAGCAGCCAAGCCGGGGCAGTGAACACCGGGGAGCTGTTTTTT. Protein sequence: CASSQAGAVNTGELFF.

In this sample, this clonotype turned up many times. J is TRBJ2-5 and V is TRBV4-3; the D gene could be TRBD1 or TRBD2 (5 bases each). V shed 0 bases and J shed 3 bases, with 14 bases lying between them. Germline-derived CDR1 and CDR2 are LGHNA and YSLEER. The CDR3 extends over 16 amino acids. The CDR3 DNA is TGCGCCAGCAGCCAAGAAGCGAGGGTCAGGGAAGAGACCCAGTACTTC. It codes for CASSQEARVREETQYF.

The genes are TRBV7-8 and TRBJ1-3; no clear D gene. CDR3 length equals 15 residues. CDR1 is SGHVS, CDR2 FQNEAQ, per germline. Trimming took 2 bases from V and 0 from J, leaving 8 bases between them. The CDR3 region is CASSLIRPSGNTIYF. The DNA for the CDR3 is TGTGCCAGCAGCTTAATCAGACCCTCTGGAAACACCATATATTTT.

In its sample, this clonotype was seen a few times. V usage is TRBV5-1 and J usage is TRBJ2-3; 12 bases map to TRBD1. The length of the CDR3 is 14 residues. Germline V CDR1 and CDR2: SGHRS, YFSETQ. V shed 4 bases and J 7 bases; nucleotides not matched to a gene: 4. CDR3 nucleotides: TGCGCCAGCAGCCCGGGACAGGGGGCCTATACGCAGTATTTT. Protein product: CASSPGQGAYTQYF.

V and J are TRBV7-2 and TRBJ2-7; maybe TRBD1 (6 bases). The germline V and J ends were trimmed by 4 bases and 6 bases, with 16 bases remaining between them. The CDR3 spans 14 residues. CDR1 and CDR2 from the germline V gene are SGHTA and FQGNSA. CDR3: CASSSQGIVGEQYF. The CDR3 DNA is TGTGCCAGCAGCTCGCAGGGGATTGTCGGCGAGCAGTACTTC.

This clonotype was recorded many times. The chain combines TRBV2 with TRBJ1-3; D call uncertain. With 11 bases removed from V and 0 bases from J, the gap between germline ends came to 11 bases. The CDR3 has 13 residues. CDR1 and CDR2 from the germline V gene are SNHLY and FYNNEI. CDR3 sequence (DNA): TGTGCCTCGGGGTCCCTCTCTGGAAACACCATATATTTT. Translation: CASGSLSGNTIYF. Using reference TRBV2 and TRBJ1-3 for the parts outside the CDR3, the full variable domain is EPEVTQTPSHQVTQMGQEVILRCVPISNHLYFYWYRQILGQKVEFLVSFYNNEISEKSEIFDDQFSVERPDGSNFTLKIRSTKLEDSAMYFCASGSLSGNTIYFGEGSWLTVV.

This sequence joins TRBV12-3 or TRBV12-4 and TRBJ2-3, with no clear D. The CDR3 totals 13 residues. Trimming left V 3 bases short and J 6 bases short, with 10 bases between. The CDR3 nucleotides read TGTGCCAGCAGTTTTGGGTCTGGGGATACGCAGTATTTT. Protein: CASSFGSGDTQYF.

The J gene is TRBJ2-5, the V gene TRBV24-1; either TRBD1 or TRBD2 may supply D (5 bases each). V was cut by 2 bases and J by 4 bases, with 10 bases left in between. CDR1 KGHDR and CDR2 SFDVKD come from the germline V gene. This CDR3 spans 14 amino acids. The CDR3 protein is CATSDYEGSETQYF. CDR3 sequence (DNA): TGTGCCACCAGTGATTATGAGGGGTCAGAGACCCAGTACTTC.